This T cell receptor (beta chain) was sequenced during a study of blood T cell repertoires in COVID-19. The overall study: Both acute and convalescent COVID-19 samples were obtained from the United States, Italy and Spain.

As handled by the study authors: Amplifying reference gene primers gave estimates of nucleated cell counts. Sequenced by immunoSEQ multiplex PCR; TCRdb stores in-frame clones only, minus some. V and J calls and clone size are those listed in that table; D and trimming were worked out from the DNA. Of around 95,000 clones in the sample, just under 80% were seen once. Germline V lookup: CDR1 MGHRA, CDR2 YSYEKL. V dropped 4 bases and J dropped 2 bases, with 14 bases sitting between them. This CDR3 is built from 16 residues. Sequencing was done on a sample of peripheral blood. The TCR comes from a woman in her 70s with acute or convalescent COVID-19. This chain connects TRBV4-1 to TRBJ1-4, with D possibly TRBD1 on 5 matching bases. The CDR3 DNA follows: TGCGCCAGCAGCCTGCATGGAGGGGCTACTAATGAAAAACTGTTTTTT. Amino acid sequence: CASSLHGGATNEKLFF.